A single sample gave rise to the 8 T cell receptor beta chains below, sequenced in a study of blood T cells in healthy people across ages. The authors ran a second PCR of 7 to 11 cycles using a sample-barcoded 5' primer and a J-beta primer mix. TCRdb reprocessed the 5' RACE reads with MiXCR, giving one entry per CDR3 protein. The sample holds approximately 730,000 distinct CDR3 sequences, approximately 55% seen once. Material: blood. These TCRs come from a man older than 75 in good health.

This chain connects TRBV5-1 to TRBJ1-2; D possibly corresponds to TRBD1 (5 bases). CDR1 is SGHRS, CDR2 YFSETQ, per germline. There are 13 residues in the CDR3. Trimming cost V 4 bases and J 8 bases, with 15 bases left between them. Here the CDR3 reads CASSGDGSRGYTF. The CDR3 bases are TGCGCCAGCAGCGGGGACGGATCTCGCGGCTACACCTTC.

The chain uses TRBV4-1 and TRBJ2-5, with 10 bases aligning to TRBD2. The DNA end lines up better with TRBJ2-7; the J call may be wrong. Germline CDR1 reads MGHRA; CDR2 reads YSYEKL. The length of the CDR3 is 15 residues. In DNA, the CDR3 is TGCGCCAGCAGGACGGTGGCTAGCGGGAGTCACGAGCAGTACTTC. This codes for CASRTVASGSHEQYF.

This clonotype was seen only a few times. The chain's CDR3 is CASSVATGTNEKLFF. For the CDR3, the DNA is TGTGCCAGCAGCGTAGCTACAGGAACTAATGAAAAACTGTTTTTT. The chain links TRBV9 to TRBJ1-4, with D possibly TRBD1 on 5 matching bases. In germline, CDR1 is SGDLS, CDR2 YYNGEE. CDR3 size: 15 residues. The V end was cut by 0 bases, the J end by 1 base, with 7 bases between.

In regard to this clonotype: A read error may produce the germline difference seen at one junction end. The chain has TRBV11-2 and TRBJ1-1, with D maybe TRBD1 (6 bases). The CDR3 spans 14 residues. CDR1 SGHAT and CDR2 FQNNGV come from the germline V gene. The DNA of the CDR3 is TGTGCCAGCAGCTTACCCACAGGGAGCACTGACGCTTTCTTT. This encodes CASSLPTGSTDAFF.

J is TRBJ1-2 and V is TRBV29-1; tentative D call: TRBD1 (6 bases). This CDR3 is built from 14 residues. Trimming took 5 bases from V and 3 from J, leaving 16 bases between them. The V gene's germline CDR1 is SQVTM and CDR2 ANQGSEA. The CDR3 reads CSVWAGQNHYGYTF. The DNA of the CDR3 is TGCAGCGTTTGGGCTGGACAGAACCACTATGGCTACACCTTC.

This clonotype occurred a few times. The chain couples TRBV7-2 to TRBJ2-1, with 7 bases that match TRBD2. V trimming: 1 base; J trimming: 4 bases; junction bases outside the gene matches: 4. CDR3 size: 15 residues. Germline loops: CDR1 SGHTA, CDR2 FQGNSA. CDR3: CASSLVGGAYNEQFF. The CDR3 DNA is TGTGCCAGCAGCTTAGTGGGAGGGGCGTACAATGAGCAGTTCTTC.

This clonotype was observed a few times. The chain links TRBV3-1 to TRBJ2-5; no clear D. Germline CDR1 reads LGHDT; CDR2 reads YNNKEL (reference sequence). The length of the CDR3 is 15 residues. The V end lost 4 bases, the J end lost 1 base, and 13 bases lay between the germline ends. CDR3 in DNA: TGTGCCAGCAGCCGCCGAGGCGGTCCCCAAGAGACCCAGTACTTC. It translates to CASSRRGGPQETQYF.

V gene TRBV20-1 combines with J gene TRBJ2-7; 8 nucleotides agree with TRBD2. V dropped 5 bases and J dropped 0; count of bases not matched to a gene: 9. The CDR3 sequence is 15 residues long. Germline CDR1 and CDR2: DFQATT and SNEGSKA (reference sequence). The CDR3 DNA sequence: TGCAGTGCTGGGGGTGGTAGCGGGAACTCCTACGAGCAGTACTTC. This sequence encodes CSAGGGSGNSYEQYF.